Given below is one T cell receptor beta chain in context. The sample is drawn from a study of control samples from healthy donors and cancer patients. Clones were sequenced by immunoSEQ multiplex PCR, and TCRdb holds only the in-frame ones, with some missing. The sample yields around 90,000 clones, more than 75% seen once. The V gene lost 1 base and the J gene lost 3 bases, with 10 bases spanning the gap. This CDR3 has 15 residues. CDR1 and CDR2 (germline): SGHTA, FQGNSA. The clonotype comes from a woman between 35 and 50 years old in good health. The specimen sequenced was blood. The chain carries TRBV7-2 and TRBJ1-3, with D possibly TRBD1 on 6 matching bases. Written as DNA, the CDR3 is TGTGCCAGCAGCTTAGTGGCAGGGGATGGAAACACCATATATTTT. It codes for CASSLVAGDGNTIYF.